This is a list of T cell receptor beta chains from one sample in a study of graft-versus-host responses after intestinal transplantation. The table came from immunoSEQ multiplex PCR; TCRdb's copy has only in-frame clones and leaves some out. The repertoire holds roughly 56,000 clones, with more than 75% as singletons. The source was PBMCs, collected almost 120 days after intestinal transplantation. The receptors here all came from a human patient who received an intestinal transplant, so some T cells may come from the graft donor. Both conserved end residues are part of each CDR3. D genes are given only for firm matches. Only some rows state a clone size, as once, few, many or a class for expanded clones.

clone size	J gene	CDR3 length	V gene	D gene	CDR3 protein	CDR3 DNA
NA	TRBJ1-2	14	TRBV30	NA	CAWKWTGGGYGYTF	TGTGCCTGGAAGTGGACCGGGGGGGGCTATGGCTACACCTTC
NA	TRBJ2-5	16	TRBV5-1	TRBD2	CASGRLAGNPGETQYF	TGCGCCAGCGGTCGCCTAGCGGGGAATCCAGGAGAGACCCAGTACTTC
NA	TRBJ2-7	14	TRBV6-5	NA	CASSPYRGGYEQYF	TGTGCCAGCAGCCCCTACAGAGGAGGATACGAGCAGTACTTC
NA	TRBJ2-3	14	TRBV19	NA	CASSTPGSSDTQYF	TGTGCCAGTAGTACCCCCGGCAGTTCAGATACGCAGTATTTT
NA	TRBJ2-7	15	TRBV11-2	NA	CASSLWTVDEGEQYF	TGTGCCAGCAGCTTATGGACAGTAGACGAGGGGGAGCAGTACTTC
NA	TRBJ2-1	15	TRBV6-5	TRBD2	CASSGGSGGHNEQFF	TGTGCCAGCAGTGGAGGGAGCGGGGGCCACAATGAGCAGTTCTTC
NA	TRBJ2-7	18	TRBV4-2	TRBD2	CASSQNPGLAGASYEQYF	TGTGCCAGCAGCCAAAATCCGGGACTAGCGGGGGCTTCCTACGAGCAGTACTTC
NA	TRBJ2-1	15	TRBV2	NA	CASSLLEVVYNEQFF	TGTGCCAGCAGTCTCTTAGAAGTTGTATACAATGAGCAGTTCTTC
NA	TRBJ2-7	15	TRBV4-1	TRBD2	CASSSPTGGGDEQYF	TGCGCCAGCAGCTCACCAACCGGGGGAGGGGACGAGCAGTACTTC
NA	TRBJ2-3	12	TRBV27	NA	CASSGIADTQYF	TGTGCCAGCAGCGGGATCGCAGATACGCAGTATTTT
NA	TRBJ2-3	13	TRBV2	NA	CASSEQGTDTQYF	TGTGCCAGCAGTGAACAGGGGACAGATACGCAGTATTTT
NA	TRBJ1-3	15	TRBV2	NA	CASSSQGGSGNTIYF	TGTGCCAGCAGTTCACAGGGTGGCTCTGGAAACACCATATATTTT
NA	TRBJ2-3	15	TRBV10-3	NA	CATHPGRGSTDTQYF	TGTGCCACCCACCCAGGGAGAGGGAGCACAGATACGCAGTATTTT
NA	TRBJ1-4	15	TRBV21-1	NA	CASSNLDRENEKLFF	TGTGCCAGCAGCAATCTGGACAGGGAGAATGAAAAACTGTTTTTT
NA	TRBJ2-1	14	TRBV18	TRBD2	CASSWGGRGNEQFF	TGTGCCAGCTCTTGGGGCGGGAGAGGCAATGAGCAGTTCTTC
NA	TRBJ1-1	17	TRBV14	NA	CASSQVGRQYKGTEAFF	TGTGCCAGCAGCCAAGTTGGTCGGCAATACAAAGGGACTGAAGCTTTCTTT
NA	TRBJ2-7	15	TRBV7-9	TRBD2	CASSSKGLDAYEQYF	TGTGCCAGCAGCTCCAAGGGACTAGATGCCTACGAGCAGTACTTC
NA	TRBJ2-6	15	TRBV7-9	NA	CASSLDVSGANVLTF	TGTGCCAGCAGCTTAGACGTCTCTGGGGCCAACGTCCTGACTTTC
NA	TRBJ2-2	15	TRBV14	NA	CASSQGGTNTGELFF	TGTGCCAGCAGCCAAGGCGGTACGAACACCGGGGAGCTGTTTTTT
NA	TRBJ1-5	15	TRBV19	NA	CASSILWQMVQPQHF	TGTGCCAGTAGTATCCTCTGGCAGATGGTACAGCCCCAGCATTTT
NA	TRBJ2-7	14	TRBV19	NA	CASMKKNLSYEQYF	TGTGCCAGTATGAAAAAGAATCTCTCCTACGAGCAGTACTTC
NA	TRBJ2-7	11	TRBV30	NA	CAWSPQVEQYF	TGTGCCTGGAGTCCGCAAGTGGAGCAGTACTTC
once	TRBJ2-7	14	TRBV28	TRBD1	CASSLSVGGHEQYF	TGTGCCAGCAGTTTATCTGTAGGGGGCCACGAGCAGTACTTC
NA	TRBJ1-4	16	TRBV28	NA	CASSFAGIATNEKLFF	TGTGCCAGCAGTTTCGCGGGGATCGCAACTAATGAAAAACTGTTTTTT
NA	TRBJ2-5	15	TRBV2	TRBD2	CASNPGLAGGETQYF	TGTGCCAGCAATCCAGGACTAGCGGGAGGAGAGACCCAGTACTTC
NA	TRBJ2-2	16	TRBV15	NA	CATSRERDPNTGELFF	TGTGCCACCAGCAGAGAACGAGATCCGAACACCGGGGAGCTGTTTTTT
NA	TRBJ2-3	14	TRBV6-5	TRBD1	CASSRDRETDTQYF	TGTGCCAGCAGTAGGGACAGGGAGACAGATACGCAGTATTTT
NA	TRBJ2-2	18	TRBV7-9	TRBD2	CASGHLAGRNKNTGELFF	TGTGCCAGCGGCCACCTAGCGGGGAGAAACAAGAACACCGGGGAGCTGTTTTTT
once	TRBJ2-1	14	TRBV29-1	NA	CSVGTLASYNEQFF	TGCAGCGTTGGGACTCTTGCCTCCTACAATGAGCAGTTCTTC
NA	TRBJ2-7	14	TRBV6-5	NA	CASSYSNGGTEQYF	TGTGCCAGCAGTTACTCGAATGGGGGGACCGAGCAGTACTTC
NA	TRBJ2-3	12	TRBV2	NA	CASSIEADTQYF	TGTGCCAGCAGCATAGAAGCAGATACGCAGTATTTT
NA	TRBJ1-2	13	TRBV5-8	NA	CASRLSGNYGYTF	TGTGCCAGCAGACTATCGGGGAACTATGGCTACACCTTC
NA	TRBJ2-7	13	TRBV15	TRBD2	CATSGGGSYEQYF	TGTGCCACCAGCGGGGGGGGCTCCTACGAGCAGTACTTC
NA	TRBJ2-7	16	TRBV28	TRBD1	CASSSLDRGRLYEQYF	TGTGCCAGCAGTTCCCTGGACAGGGGGAGGCTCTACGAGCAGTACTTC
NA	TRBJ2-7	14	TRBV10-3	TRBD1	CAISGQGRTYEQYF	TGTGCCATCAGCGGACAGGGGAGAACCTACGAGCAGTACTTC
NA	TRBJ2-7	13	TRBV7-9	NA	CASSLNGVYEQYF	TGTGCCAGCAGCTTAAACGGAGTCTACGAGCAGTACTTC